The 5 T cell receptor beta chains listed next were all sequenced from one sample in a study of T cell repertoires in cytomegalovirus infection. MiXCR was run by TCRdb on the reads, yielding one entry per CDR3 protein. The sample contains 310,000 or so distinct CDR3 sequences, 25% of which appear only once. These receptors' antigens are unknown. This specimen consisted of cultured PBMCs, obtained from culture after CMV antigen stimulation. These receptors were obtained from a human donor in good health (CMV status not recorded). Some clones in this sample may be carry-over from other donors' samples.

The rearrangement links TRBV7-2 to TRBJ2-7, with D unclear. CDR3 length: 14 amino acids. CDR1 SGHTA and CDR2 FQGNSA come from the germline V gene. Deletions cut 2 bases from V and 2 bases from J, with 10 bases between. The CDR3, as DNA: TGTGCCAGCAGCTTAAATCAAGGCCCCTACGAGCAGTACTTC. Protein sequence: CASSLNQGPYEQYF.

This clonotype was seen more than once but under ten times. A read error may produce the germline difference seen at one junction end. This chain uses TRBV19 with TRBJ1-2; TRBD1 might be the D (6 bases). CDR3 size: 14 residues. Germline CDR1 LNHDA, CDR2 SQIVND (reference sequence). The CDR3 spells CASSPTDSNSGYTF. CDR3 coding DNA: TGTGCCAGTAGTCCAACGGACAGTAACTCTGGCTACACCTTC.

The gene calls are TRBV6-2 or TRBV6-3 and TRBJ1-5; D not certain. Germline CDR1 reads MNHEY; CDR2 reads SVGEGT. The CDR3 spans 14 residues. V lost 7 bases and J 7 bases, leaving 17 bases between the germline ends. As DNA, the CDR3 is TGTGCCAGCACCGAGAGACCCGGGGAGCAGCCCCAGCATTTT. It specifies CASTERPGEQPQHF.

This clonotype has a count of ten or more. The rearrangement uses TRBV4-1 and TRBJ1-5, with TRBD1 identical over 7 bases. Trimming removed 4 bases from V and 0 bases from J; junction bases left unmatched: 6. CDR1 is MGHRA and CDR2 is YSYEKL in the germline V gene. CDR3 length equals 16 residues. DNA of the CDR3: TGCGCCAGCAGCCGACCCGGGACAGATAGCAATCAGCCCCAGCATTTT. Its translation is CASSRPGTDSNQPQHF.

This clonotype came up a few times. V usage is TRBV4-1 and J usage is TRBJ2-1, with D unclear. This CDR3 comprises 15 residues. CDR1 and CDR2 from the germline V gene are MGHRA and YSYEKL. Trimming stripped 0 bases from V and 5 bases from J, with 11 bases between. The CDR3 DNA follows: TGCGCCAGCAGCCAAGATCTCGGCGCCCACAATGAGCAGTTCTTC. It is translated as CASSQDLGAHNEQFF.